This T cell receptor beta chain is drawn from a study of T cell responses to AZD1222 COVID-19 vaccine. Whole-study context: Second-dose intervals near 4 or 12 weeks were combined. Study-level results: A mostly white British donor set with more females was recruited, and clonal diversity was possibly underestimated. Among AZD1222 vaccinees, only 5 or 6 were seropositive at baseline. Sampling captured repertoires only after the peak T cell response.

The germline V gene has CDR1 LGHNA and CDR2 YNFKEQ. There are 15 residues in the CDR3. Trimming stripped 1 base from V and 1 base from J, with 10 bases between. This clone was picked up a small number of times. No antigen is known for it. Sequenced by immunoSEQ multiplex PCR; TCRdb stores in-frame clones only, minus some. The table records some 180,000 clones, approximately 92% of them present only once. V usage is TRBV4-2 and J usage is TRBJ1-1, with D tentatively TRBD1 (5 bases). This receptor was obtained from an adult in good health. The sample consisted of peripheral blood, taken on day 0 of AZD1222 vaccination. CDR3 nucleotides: TGTGCCAGCAGCCAAGGGGACGGACCGAACACTGAAGCTTTCTTT. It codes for CASSQGDGPNTEAFF.